The 2 T cell receptor beta chains below all came from one sample that was sequenced in a study of blood T cell repertoires in COVID-19. Repertoires were generated with immunoSEQ multiplex PCR, while TCRdb's copy carries only in-frame clones and drops some. The table lists approximately 250,000 clones, approximately 85% of them singletons, with around 0.97% in the top ten. Sequencing used peripheral blood. These receptors came from a man aged 40-49 years with acute or convalescent COVID-19.

This clone is a singleton in its sample. The chain employs TRBV6-5 and TRBJ1-1, with no clear D. Germline-derived CDR1 and CDR2 are MNHEY and SVGAGI. V was trimmed by 0 bases and J by 5 bases, leaving 16 bases between them. There are 16 residues in the CDR3. The CDR3 sequence is CASSYSPRGVGTEAFF. The CDR3 DNA is TGTGCCAGCAGTTACTCCCCCCGCGGGGTTGGAACTGAAGCTTTCTTT.

The chain couples TRBV19 to TRBJ1-4; the D is unclear. V lost 1 base to trimming and J lost 0 bases, with 6 bases between them. This CDR3 comprises 15 residues. Germline V lookup: CDR1 LNHDA, CDR2 SQIVND (reference sequence). The CDR3 DNA is TGTGCCAGTAGTATAGCCGCAGCAACTAATGAAAAACTGTTTTTT. This encodes CASSIAAATNEKLFF. Drawing the rest from reference TRBV19 and TRBJ1-4, the complete variable domain is DGGITQSPKYLFRKEGQNVTLSCEQNLNHDAMYWYRQDPGQGLRLIYYSQIVNDFQKGDIAEGYSVSREKKESFPLTVTSAQKNPTAFYLCASSIAAATNEKLFFGSGTQLSVL.